This T cell receptor (beta chain) was recorded in a study of T cell responses to AZD1222 COVID-19 vaccine. Germline V gene data show CDR1 as SGHRS and CDR2 as YFSETQ. The CDR3 sequence is 16 residues long. V gave up 4 bases and J gave up 8 bases, with 22 bases separating them. Second-dose timings of about 4 or about 12 weeks were pooled. TCRdb keeps only in-frame clones here, not all; method: immunoSEQ multiplex PCR. Altogether 130,000 or so clones are present, 89% being singletons, with the ten largest covering approximately 9.8%. Study-wide findings and caveats: Clonal diversity was possibly underestimated, and the donors were mostly white British, with more females. Baseline seropositivity occurred in only 5 or 6 AZD1222 recipients. Spike-wide vaccine-associated CD4 TCRs dominated at 160-218 and 743-854.

A word on this clone: The antigen remains unidentified.

The sequences come from peripheral blood, collected 28 days after the second AZD1222 dose. The rearrangement joins TRBV5-1 to TRBJ2-1; tentative D call: TRBD1 (6 bases). The TCR originated in an adult who received the AZD1222 COVID-19 vaccine. CDR3 protein: CASSPFRGHFVDEQFF. The CDR3 DNA sequence: TGCGCCAGCAGCCCTTTCAGGGGACACTTCGTCGATGAGCAGTTCTTC.